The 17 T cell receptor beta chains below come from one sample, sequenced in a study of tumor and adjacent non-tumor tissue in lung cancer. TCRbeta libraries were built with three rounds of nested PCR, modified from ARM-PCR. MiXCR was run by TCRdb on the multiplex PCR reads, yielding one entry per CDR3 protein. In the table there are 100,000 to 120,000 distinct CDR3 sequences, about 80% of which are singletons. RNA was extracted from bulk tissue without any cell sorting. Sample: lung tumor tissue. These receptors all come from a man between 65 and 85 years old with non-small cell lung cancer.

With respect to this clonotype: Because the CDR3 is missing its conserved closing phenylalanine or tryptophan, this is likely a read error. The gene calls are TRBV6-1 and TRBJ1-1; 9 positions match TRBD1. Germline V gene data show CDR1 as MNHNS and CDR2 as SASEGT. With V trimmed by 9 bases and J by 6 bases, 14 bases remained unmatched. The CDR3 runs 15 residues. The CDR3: CASTQWGQGRSEAFY. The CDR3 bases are TGTGCCAGTACCCAATGGGGACAGGGTCGTTCTGAAGCTTTCTAC.

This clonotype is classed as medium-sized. The CDR3 here is CASSLAGGFEQFF. CDR3 bases: TGCGCCAGCAGCCTCGCAGGGGGCTTTGAGCAGTTCTTC. The chain joins TRBV10-1 to TRBJ2-1, with 8 bases identical to TRBD1. This CDR3 spans 13 amino acids. Germline CDR1 and CDR2: WNHNN and SYGVQD (reference sequence). V lost 6 bases and J lost 9; bases outside the gene matches: 7.

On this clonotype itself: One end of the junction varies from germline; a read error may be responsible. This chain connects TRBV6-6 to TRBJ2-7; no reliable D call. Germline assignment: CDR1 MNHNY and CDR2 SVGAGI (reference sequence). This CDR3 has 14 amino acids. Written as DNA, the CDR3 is TGTGCCAGCGGTTACTCGGTACTTTCGAACGAGCACTACTTC. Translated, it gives CASGYSVLSNEHYF.

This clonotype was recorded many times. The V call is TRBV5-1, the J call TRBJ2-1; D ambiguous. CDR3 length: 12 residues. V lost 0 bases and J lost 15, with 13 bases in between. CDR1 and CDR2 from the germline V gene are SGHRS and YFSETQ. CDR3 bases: TGCGCCAGCAGCTTGGAAGGCAGGCCTTTGTTCTTC. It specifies CASSLEGRPLFF.

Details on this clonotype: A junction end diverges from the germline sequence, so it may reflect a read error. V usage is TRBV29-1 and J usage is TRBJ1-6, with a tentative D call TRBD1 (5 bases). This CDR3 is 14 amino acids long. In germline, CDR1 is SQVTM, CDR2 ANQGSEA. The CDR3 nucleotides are TGCAGCGTCAGAGAGGGGAATTATAATTCACCCCTCCACTTC. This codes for CSVREGNYNSPLHF.

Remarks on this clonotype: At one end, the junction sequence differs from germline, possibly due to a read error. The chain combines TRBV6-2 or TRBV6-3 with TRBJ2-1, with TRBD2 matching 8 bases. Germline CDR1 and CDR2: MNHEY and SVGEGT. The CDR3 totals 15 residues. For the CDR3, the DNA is TGTGCCAACAGTCCGGGACTAGGCAATACCGATGAGCAGATCTTC. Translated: CANSPGLGNTDEQIF.

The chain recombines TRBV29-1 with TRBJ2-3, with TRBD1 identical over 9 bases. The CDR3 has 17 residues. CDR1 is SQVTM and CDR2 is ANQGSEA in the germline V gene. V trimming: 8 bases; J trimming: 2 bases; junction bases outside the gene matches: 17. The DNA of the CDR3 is TGCAGCTTACTCGCATATGTGACAGGGGGGTACACAGATACGCAGTATTTT. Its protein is CSLLAYVTGGYTDTQYF.

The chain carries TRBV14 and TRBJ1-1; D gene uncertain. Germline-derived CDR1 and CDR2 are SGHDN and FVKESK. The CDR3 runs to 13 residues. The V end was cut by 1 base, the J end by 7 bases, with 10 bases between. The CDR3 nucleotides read TGTGCCAGCAGCCAAGGTCCTATATGTGAAGCTTTCTTT. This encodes CASSQGPICEAFF.

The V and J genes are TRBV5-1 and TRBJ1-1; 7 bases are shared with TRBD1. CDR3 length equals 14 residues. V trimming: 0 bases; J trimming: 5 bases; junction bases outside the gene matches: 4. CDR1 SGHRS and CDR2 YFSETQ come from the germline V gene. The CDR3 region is CASSLVTGRTEAFF. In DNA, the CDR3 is TGCGCCAGCAGCTTGGTGACAGGGAGGACTGAAGCTTTCTTT. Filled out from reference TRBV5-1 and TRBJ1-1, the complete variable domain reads KAGVTQTPRYLIKTRGQQVTLSCSPISGHRSVSWYQQTPGQGLQFLFEYFSETQRNKGNFPGRFSGRQFSNSRSEMNVSTLELGDSALYLCASSLVTGRTEAFFGQGTRLTVV.

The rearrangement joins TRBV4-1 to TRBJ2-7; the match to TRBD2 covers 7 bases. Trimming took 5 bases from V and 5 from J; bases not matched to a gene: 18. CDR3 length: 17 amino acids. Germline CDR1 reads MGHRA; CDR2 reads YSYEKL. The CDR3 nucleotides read TGCGCCAGCAGCTACCGATACCCAGCGGGAAGTCGCCACGAGCAGTACTTC. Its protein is CASSYRYPAGSRHEQYF.

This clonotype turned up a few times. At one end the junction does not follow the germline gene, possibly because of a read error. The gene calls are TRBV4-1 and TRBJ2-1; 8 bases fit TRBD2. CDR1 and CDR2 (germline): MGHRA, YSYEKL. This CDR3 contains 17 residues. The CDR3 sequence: CASSQPTSGRINNEQLF. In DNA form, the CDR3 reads TGCGCCAGCAGCCAACCTACAAGCGGGAGAATCAACAATGAGCAGCTCTTC.

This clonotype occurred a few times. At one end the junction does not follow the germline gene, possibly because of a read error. The CDR3 reads CASTSAGGNTETFF. As DNA, the CDR3 is TGTGCTAGCACTAGTGCGGGGGGGAACACTGAAACTTTCTTT. This chain uses TRBV11-2 with TRBJ1-1, with D possibly TRBD1 on 5 matching bases. The CDR3 covers 14 residues. CDR1 is SGHAT and CDR2 is FQNNGV in the germline V gene.

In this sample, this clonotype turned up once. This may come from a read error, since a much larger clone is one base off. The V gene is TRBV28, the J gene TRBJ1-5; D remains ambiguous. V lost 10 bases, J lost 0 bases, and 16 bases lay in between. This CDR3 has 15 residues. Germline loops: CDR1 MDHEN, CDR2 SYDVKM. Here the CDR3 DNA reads TGTGCCAACACTAACGGGCAGAATAGCAATCAGCCCCAGCATTTT. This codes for CANTNGQNSNQPQHF.

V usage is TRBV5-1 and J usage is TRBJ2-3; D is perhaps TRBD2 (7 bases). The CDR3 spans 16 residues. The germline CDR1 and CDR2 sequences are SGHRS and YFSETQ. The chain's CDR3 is CISSPFYSGGSDTQYF. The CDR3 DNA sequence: TGCATCAGCAGCCCCTTTTATTCGGGGGGCTCGGATACGCAGTATTTT. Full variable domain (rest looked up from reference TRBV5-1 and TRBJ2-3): KAGVTQTPRYLIKTRGQQVTLSCSPISGHRSVSWYQQTPGQGLQFLFEYFSETQRNKGNFPGRFSGRQFSNSRSEMNVSTLELGDSALYLCISSPFYSGGSDTQYFGPGTRLTVL.

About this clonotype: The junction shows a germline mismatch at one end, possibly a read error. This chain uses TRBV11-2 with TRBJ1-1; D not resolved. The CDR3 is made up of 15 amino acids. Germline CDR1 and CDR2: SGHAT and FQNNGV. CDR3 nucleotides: TGTGTCAGCAGATTCGCCAATTCAAGGAACAATGAAGCTTTCTTT. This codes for CVSRFANSRNNEAFF.

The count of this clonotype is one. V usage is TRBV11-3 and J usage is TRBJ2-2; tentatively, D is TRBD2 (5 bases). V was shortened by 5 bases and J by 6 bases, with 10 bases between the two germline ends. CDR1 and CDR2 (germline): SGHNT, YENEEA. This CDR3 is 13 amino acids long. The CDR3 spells CASSLAPSGELFF. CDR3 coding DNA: TGTGCCAGCAGCCTAGCACCCTCCGGGGAGCTGTTTTTT.

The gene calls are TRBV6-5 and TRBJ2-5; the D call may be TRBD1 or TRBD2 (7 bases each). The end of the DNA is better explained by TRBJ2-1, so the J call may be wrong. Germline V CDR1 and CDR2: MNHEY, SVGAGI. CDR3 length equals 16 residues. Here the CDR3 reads CVSSYSIRGGQETQFF. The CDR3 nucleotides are TGTGTCAGTAGTTACTCTATCAGGGGGGGCCAAGAGACCCAGTTCTTC.